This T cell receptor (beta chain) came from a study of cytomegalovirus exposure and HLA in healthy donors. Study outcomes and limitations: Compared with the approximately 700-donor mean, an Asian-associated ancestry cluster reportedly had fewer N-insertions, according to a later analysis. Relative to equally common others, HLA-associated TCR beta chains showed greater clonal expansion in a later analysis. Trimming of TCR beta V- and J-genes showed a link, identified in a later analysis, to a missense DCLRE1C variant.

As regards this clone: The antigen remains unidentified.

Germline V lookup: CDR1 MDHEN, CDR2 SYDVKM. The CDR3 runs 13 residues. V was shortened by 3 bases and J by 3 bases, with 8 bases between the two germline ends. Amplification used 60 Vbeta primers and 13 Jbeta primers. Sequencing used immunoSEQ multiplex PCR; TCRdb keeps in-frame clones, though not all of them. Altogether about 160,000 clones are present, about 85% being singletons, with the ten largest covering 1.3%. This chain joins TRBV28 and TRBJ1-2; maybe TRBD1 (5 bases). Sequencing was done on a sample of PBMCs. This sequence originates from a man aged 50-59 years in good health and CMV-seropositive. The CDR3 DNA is TGTGCCAGCAGTTTTCAGGGTGACTATGGCTACACCTTC. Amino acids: CASSFQGDYGYTF.